The 14 T cell receptor beta chains in this list originate from one sample, sequenced in a study of response to subunit inactivated influenza vaccine. TCRdb re-analysed the RT-PCR reads in MiXCR, keeping a single row per CDR3 protein. The sample carries around 570,000 distinct CDR3 sequences, 7.6% recorded once. The specimen comprised PBMCs from blood, sampled around 25 months after vaccination. These receptors were taken from a man between 50 and 70 years old who received an inactivated influenza vaccine.

This clonotype was picked up a small number of times. CDR3 in amino acids: CSARPGLAGSDTQYF. The DNA of the CDR3 is TGCAGTGCGCGCCCGGGACTAGCGGGGTCAGATACGCAGTATTTT. The V call is TRBV20-1, the J call TRBJ2-3; 13 bases agree with TRBD2. The trim removed 6 bases at V and 4 bases at J, leaving 7 bases unmatched. Germline assignment: CDR1 DFQATT and CDR2 SNEGSKA (reference sequence). This CDR3 region has 15 residues.

This clonotype was seen many times. The gene calls are TRBV6-1 and TRBJ2-2; 9 bases are shared with TRBD1. J was trimmed by 0 bases and V by 7 bases; bases with no gene match: 0. The germline V gene encodes CDR1 MNHNS and CDR2 SASEGT. CDR3 size: 14 residues. The CDR3 sequence is CASNRGPNTGELFF. In nucleotides, the CDR3 is TGTGCCAGCAACAGGGGGCCGAACACCGGGGAGCTGTTTTTT.

The rearrangement joins TRBV7-2 to TRBJ2-1; TRBD1 matches 7 bases. After removal of 5 bases from V and 8 bases from J, the junction contained 6 bases not matched to a gene. The CDR3 covers 13 residues. The germline V gene encodes CDR1 SGHTA and CDR2 FQGNSA. For the CDR3, the DNA is TGTGCCAGCAGCAGAACACAGGGGTATGAGCAGTTCTTC. Translating gives CASSRTQGYEQFF.

This clonotype was seen repeatedly, ten times or more. The chain is built from TRBV10-2 and TRBJ1-5, with D possibly TRBD1 on 6 matching bases. CDR1 is WSHSY and CDR2 is SAAADI in the germline V gene. This CDR3 is 15 amino acids long. V was shortened by 0 bases and J by 2 bases, with 8 bases between the two germline ends. DNA for the CDR3: TGCGCCAGCAGTGAGTCTGACAGGCGCAATCAGCCCCAGCATTTT. Protein: CASSESDRRNQPQHF.

This clonotype was found many times. The chain combines TRBV12-3 or TRBV12-4 with TRBJ2-2, with TRBD2 as a possible D gene (5 bases). Trimming removed 5 bases at V and 0 bases at J, with 13 bases between. This CDR3 region has 16 residues. In nucleotides, the CDR3 is TGTGCCAGCAGTCGGCCAAGCGGAGCGAACACCGGGGAGCTGTTTTTT. It is translated as CASSRPSGANTGELFF.

Only a few counts were recorded for this clonotype. J is TRBJ2-5 and V is TRBV24-1; D is unresolved. V was pared by 0 bases and J by 5 bases, with 12 bases between. The CDR3 consists of 15 residues. Germline V gives CDR1 KGHDR, CDR2 SFDVKD. The DNA for the CDR3 is TGTGCCACCAGTGATTTGCATAGGGATCGGGAGACCCAGTACTTC. Protein: CATSDLHRDRETQYF.

V gene TRBV20-1 combines with J gene TRBJ2-3, with TRBD2 matching 7 bases. CDR1 and CDR2 from the germline V gene are DFQATT and SNEGSKA (reference sequence). The CDR3 runs 14 residues. Unmatched junction bases numbered 11, after V lost 8 bases and J lost 3 bases. CDR3 DNA: TGCAGTCCAAAGGGAGGGTTCGCTACAGATACGCAGTATTTT. Translating it yields CSPKGGFATDTQYF.

The chain has TRBV7-2 and TRBJ1-6; D is ambiguous. CDR3 length: 15 amino acids. The V gene's germline CDR1 is SGHTA and CDR2 FQGNSA. Trimming cost V 6 bases and J 6 bases, with 15 bases left between them. CDR3 sequence (DNA): TGTGCCAGCAGTCATCGGAGGCGGCTTAATTCACCCCTCCACTTT. Translating gives CASSHRRRLNSPLHF.

This clonotype was observed a few times. The CDR3 nucleotides are TGTGCCTGGAGTGCCGGACAGGGAAACACCATATATTTT. Translating it yields CAWSAGQGNTIYF. This chain links TRBV30 with TRBJ1-3, with a weak D call TRBD1 (6 bases). Germline CDR1 GTSNPN, CDR2 SVGIG (reference sequence). V gave up 1 base and J gave up 4 bases, with 8 bases separating them. CDR3 size: 13 residues.

This clonotype has at least ten counts. This chain uses TRBV29-1 with TRBJ2-7, with a weak D call TRBD1 (7 bases). V shed 6 bases and J shed 6 bases, with 12 bases lying between them. The CDR3 totals 11 residues. Germline assignment: CDR1 SQVTM and CDR2 ANQGSEA. The CDR3 loop is CSVRQGGEQYF. The CDR3 region has the DNA TGCAGCGTGCGACAGGGAGGCGAGCAGTACTTC.

Ten or more counts support this clonotype. This chain joins TRBV20-1 and TRBJ2-1, with 14 positions matching TRBD2. Unmatched junction bases numbered 13, after V lost 6 bases and J lost 0 bases. Per germline, CDR1 DFQATT and CDR2 SNEGSKA (reference sequence). The CDR3 runs 19 residues. DNA for the CDR3: TGCAGTGCAGACCGGGGACTAGCGGGAGTAGGAGTCTCCTACAATGAGCAGTTCTTC. This codes for CSADRGLAGVGVSYNEQFF.

This clonotype was seen ten or more times. This chain joins TRBV20-1 and TRBJ1-1; no definite D call. There are 11 residues in the CDR3. Germline CDR1 DFQATT, CDR2 SNEGSKA (reference sequence). The CDR3 sequence: CRGGGNTEAFF. CDR3 nucleotide sequence: TGCAGGGGAGGCGGGAACACTGAAGCTTTCTTT.

This clonotype was detected only a few times. This chain links TRBV18 with TRBJ1-5; D may be TRBD1 (6 bases). From germline, CDR1 is KGHSH and CDR2 LQKENI. V lost 0 bases to trimming and J lost 3 bases, with 9 bases between them. This CDR3 is built from 15 residues. This chain's CDR3 is CASSPPGQPNQPQHF. CDR3 coding DNA: TGTGCCAGCTCACCACCTGGACAGCCCAATCAGCCCCAGCATTTT.

The chain links TRBV10-2 to TRBJ2-2, with 8 bases lining up with TRBD2. The CDR3 is 15 residues long. Germline CDR1 WSHSY, CDR2 SAAADI. Trimming took 5 bases from V and 4 from J; bases not matched to a gene: 6. CDR3 in amino acids: CASSRGGGVTGELFF. The DNA of the CDR3 is TGCGCCAGCAGTCGGGGGGGCGGGGTCACCGGGGAGCTGTTTTTT.